The 19 T cell receptor beta chains listed next were all sequenced from one sample in a study of cytomegalovirus exposure and HLA in healthy donors. Primers for the PCR totalled 60 Vbeta and 13 Jbeta. Some clones are missing from TCRdb's copy, which holds only in-frame ones; the method was immunoSEQ multiplex PCR. The sample holds 100,000 to 150,000 clones; about 68% are singletons and the top ten take under 4.5%. Sequencing was carried out using PBMCs. The receptors derive from a man aged 35-49 years in good health and CMV-seropositive.

This clone was recorded a few times. The chain links TRBV19 to TRBJ1-2, with D unclear. The CDR3 is 13 amino acids. Germline values: CDR1 LNHDA, CDR2 SQIVND (reference sequence). V was cut by 0 bases and J by 4 bases, with 6 bases left in between. This CDR3 is CASSIDPSYGYTF. The CDR3, as DNA: TGTGCCAGTAGTATAGACCCCAGCTATGGCTACACCTTC.

V is TRBV6-4 and J is TRBJ2-1, with D unclear. The CDR3 is made up of 13 amino acids. Germline values: CDR1 MRHNA, CDR2 SNTAGT. Trimming removed 3 bases from V and 5 bases from J, with 8 bases in between. This CDR3 is CASSDSIDNEQFF. The CDR3 coding sequence is TGTGCCAGCAGTGATTCAATTGACAATGAGCAGTTCTTC.

The J gene is TRBJ1-1, the V gene TRBV7-2, with unresolved D. V lost 2 bases and J lost 7, with 8 bases in between. The CDR3 is 12 amino acids. Per the germline V gene, CDR1 is SGHTA and CDR2 is FQGNSA. In nucleotides, the CDR3 is TGTGCCAGCAGCTTAAGCCGGGGTGAAGCTTTCTTT. This codes for CASSLSRGEAFF.

This clone was detected only a few times. One junction end disagrees with the germline gene, perhaps due to a read error. The chain's CDR3 is CASSYSTGDTEAFF. CDR3 DNA sequence: TGTGCCAGCAGCTACTCGACAGGGGACACTGAAGCTTTCTTT. The chain recombines TRBV6-5 with TRBJ1-1; TRBD1 matches at 8 bases. The CDR3 has 14 amino acids. Germline V CDR1 and CDR2: MNHEY, SVGAGI.

The gene calls are TRBV11-3 and TRBJ2-5; 16 nucleotides agree with TRBD2. The CDR3 covers 18 residues. Trimming cost V 5 bases and J 4 bases; bases outside gene matches: 10. Germline-derived CDR1 and CDR2 are SGHNT and YENEEA. CDR3 coding DNA: TGTGCCAGCAGCGTCGGGACTAGCGGGGGGGCCGGGGGAGAGACCCAGTACTTC. Protein sequence: CASSVGTSGGAGGETQYF.

The chain combines TRBV7-2 with TRBJ2-7; 8 bases are shared with TRBD2. In germline, CDR1 is SGHTA, CDR2 FQGNSA. This CDR3 is 12 amino acids long. V lost 5 bases and J lost 6; bases outside the gene matches: 3. The CDR3 here is CASSLAGGEQYF. The DNA of the CDR3 is TGTGCCAGCAGCCTTGCGGGGGGCGAGCAGTACTTC.

This chain connects TRBV2 to TRBJ2-3, with no clear D. The V end lost 3 bases, the J end lost 6 bases, and 10 bases lay between the germline ends. Germline CDR1 and CDR2: SNHLY and FYNNEI. This CDR3 spans 13 amino acids. The chain's CDR3 is CASSDSPQDTQYF. The DNA of the CDR3 is TGTGCCAGCAGTGATTCTCCGCAGGATACGCAGTATTTT.

This sequence joins TRBV5-6 and TRBJ2-7; 11 nucleotides align to TRBD2. In germline, CDR1 is SGHDT, CDR2 YYEEEE. The CDR3 loop spans 15 amino acids. The V and J ends lost 0 bases and 2 bases, in that order; junction bases with no gene match: 1. The CDR3 nucleotides are TGTGCCAGCAGCTTGGGACTAGCGGGACCCTACGAGCAGTACTTC. It is translated as CASSLGLAGPYEQYF.

V gene TRBV4-1 combines with J gene TRBJ2-3; TRBD2 aligns across 10 bases. CDR3 size: 17 residues. Germline CDR1 MGHRA, CDR2 YSYEKL. V shed 0 bases and J 5 bases; nucleotides not matched to a gene: 8. The chain's CDR3 is CASSQERLAGDGDTQYF. The DNA of the CDR3 is TGCGCCAGCAGCCAAGAGAGGCTAGCGGGAGACGGAGATACGCAGTATTTT.

The chain carries TRBV2 and TRBJ2-7; D is perhaps TRBD1 (5 bases). The length of the CDR3 is 13 residues. Germline CDR1 SNHLY, CDR2 FYNNEI. Trimming pared 5 bases from V and 3 bases from J, leaving 11 bases between. The CDR3 bases are TGTGCCAGCAGTAAGGCAGGGAACTACGAGCAGTACTTC. This translates into CASSKAGNYEQYF.

The V call is TRBV6-1, the J call TRBJ1-1; tentative D call: TRBD1 (6 bases). The germline V and J ends were trimmed by 5 bases and 4 bases, with 17 bases remaining between them. CDR1 and CDR2 (germline): MNHNS, SASEGT. This CDR3 region has 15 residues. The CDR3 is CASSPQPGESTEAFF. In nucleotides, the CDR3 is TGTGCCAGCAGTCCCCAACCAGGGGAGAGCACTGAAGCTTTCTTT.

The chain joins TRBV29-1 to TRBJ1-4; no clear D. Per the germline V gene, CDR1 is SQVTM and CDR2 is ANQGSEA. V was shortened by 3 bases and J by 8 bases, with 16 bases between the two germline ends. CDR3 length: 14 residues. The CDR3 here is CSVEVGRSEEKLFF. CDR3 nucleotides: TGCAGCGTTGAGGTGGGTAGATCGGAGGAAAAACTGTTTTTT.

The chain couples TRBV19 to TRBJ2-5; D gene unclear. CDR1 is LNHDA and CDR2 is SQIVND in the germline V gene (reference sequence). CDR3 length: 13 residues. Trimming stripped 4 bases from V and 3 bases from J, with 9 bases between. This CDR3 reads CASSTFREETQYF. CDR3 in DNA: TGTGCCAGTAGTACTTTCCGGGAAGAGACCCAGTACTTC.

J is TRBJ2-2 and V is TRBV28, with a tentative D call TRBD2 (6 bases). Germline CDR1 and CDR2: MDHEN and SYDVKM. The CDR3 is 15 amino acids. V gave up 3 bases and J gave up 2 bases, with 10 bases separating them. In DNA form, the CDR3 reads TGTGCCAGCAGTTTTTTGGGGGGAAACACCGGGGAGCTGTTTTTT. Residues: CASSFLGGNTGELFF.

The chain employs TRBV6-4 and TRBJ1-1; TRBD1 matches at 7 bases. CDR1 is MRHNA, CDR2 SNTAGT, per germline. This CDR3 has 13 amino acids. J lost 8 bases, V lost 5 bases, and 8 bases had no gene match. CDR3 in amino acids: CASSQVNRGEAFF. The CDR3 region has the DNA TGTGCCAGCAGTCAGGTAAACAGGGGCGAAGCTTTCTTT.

The chain couples TRBV4-1 to TRBJ2-1, with D maybe TRBD1 (5 bases). Trimming left V 0 bases short and J 9 bases short, with 15 bases between. This CDR3 spans 15 amino acids. Germline CDR1 is MGHRA and CDR2 is YSYEKL. In DNA, the CDR3 is TGCGCCAGCAGCCAAGAGTGGCATCCTAGGGGTGAGCAGTTCTTC. It yields the protein CASSQEWHPRGEQFF.

The chain has TRBV5-1 and TRBJ2-7, with 8 positions matching TRBD2. V lost 0 bases to trimming and J lost 0 bases; unmatched junction nucleotides: 5. Germline CDR1 and CDR2: SGHRS and YFSETQ. The length of the CDR3 is 16 residues. The CDR3 DNA follows: TGCGCCAGCAGCTTGGAGGGCGGGGGGACCTCCTACGAGCAGTACTTC. It codes for CASSLEGGGTSYEQYF. Full variable domain (outside the CDR3, taken from reference TRBV5-1 and TRBJ2-7): KAGVTQTPRYLIKTRGQQVTLSCSPISGHRSVSWYQQTPGQGLQFLFEYFSETQRNKGNFPGRFSGRQFSNSRSEMNVSTLELGDSALYLCASSLEGGGTSYEQYFGPGTRLTVT.

The chain has TRBV6-5 and TRBJ1-2, with a tentative D call TRBD1 (5 bases). Per the germline V gene, CDR1 is MNHEY and CDR2 is SVGAGI. Trimming removed 7 bases from V and 4 bases from J, with 16 bases in between. The CDR3 is 14 residues long. The CDR3 reads CASTPRRQSYGYTF. The CDR3 DNA reads as TGTGCCAGCACCCCAAGGCGACAGTCCTATGGCTACACCTTC.

The chain recombines TRBV5-8 with TRBJ2-7; 7 nucleotides match TRBD1. Per germline, CDR1 SGHTS and CDR2 YDEGEE. V gave up 3 bases and J gave up 0 bases; unmatched junction bases: 6. The CDR3 runs to 15 residues. The CDR3 sequence is CASSWLRDSSYEQYF. As DNA, the CDR3 is TGTGCCAGCAGCTGGCTCCGGGACAGCTCCTACGAGCAGTACTTC.